A selection of T cell receptor beta chains follows, all from one sample in a study of blood T cell repertoires in COVID-19. Assay: immunoSEQ multiplex PCR; the TCRdb copy retains only in-frame clones and omits some. The top ten clones hold about 1.1% of a sample with more than 300,000 clones, roughly 91% of them seen once. Sequencing was carried out using PBMCs or T cells enriched from blood (not recorded which). The receptors here all came from a woman aged 18-29 years who had recovered from COVID-19. Both conserved end residues are part of each CDR3. Each record gives: D gene, V gene, clone size, J gene, CDR3 DNA, CDR3 protein. A D gene is named only where the DNA matches it firmly. Only some rows state a clone size, as once, few, many or a class for expanded clones.

.	TRBV29-1	.	TRBJ1-4	TGCAGCGTTGAAGTCCCAGGGGCTAGTGAAAAACTGTTTTTT	CSVEVPGASEKLFF
.	TRBV10-3	.	TRBJ1-2	TGTGCCTCATCACGCGCTGTAGCTAACTATGGCTACACCTTC	CASSRAVANYGYTF
.	TRBV7-9	once	TRBJ1-5	TGTGCCAGCAGCTTGGAGTCGGGGGGTAATCAGCCCCAGCATTTT	CASSLESGGNQPQHF
.	TRBV9	.	TRBJ1-3	TGTGCCAGCACAGCAGGACAGCCCGGAAACACCATATATTTT	CASTAGQPGNTIYF
TRBD1	TRBV9	.	TRBJ1-2	TGTGCCAGCAGCGTGATACAGGGGTCAGGGGGCTACACCTTC	CASSVIQGSGGYTF
TRBD1	TRBV6-1	.	TRBJ1-2	TGTGCCAGCAGTGAACGGACAGGGCAAGCTAACTATGGCTACACCTTC	CASSERTGQANYGYTF
TRBD2	TRBV9	.	TRBJ2-7	TGTGCCAGCAGCATCGGGACTAGCGGGGCCTACGAGCAGTACTTC	CASSIGTSGAYEQYF
.	TRBV24-1	.	TRBJ2-5	TGTGCCACCAGTGATCTAACCCCCACTACCAGAGAGACCCAGTACTTC	CATSDLTPTTRETQYF
TRBD2	TRBV2	once	TRBJ2-1	TGTGCCAGCAGTGGGGCTAGCGGGGCCTCCTACAATGAGCAGTTCTTC	CASSGASGASYNEQFF
TRBD2	TRBV6-5	.	TRBJ2-7	TGTGCCAGCAGTTACCCCGGACTAGCGGGCTACGAGCAGTACTTC	CASSYPGLAGYEQYF
.	TRBV6-5	.	TRBJ1-1	TGTGCCAGCAGTTACGGCATAGGGGTAGCTTTCTTT	CASSYGIGVAFF
.	TRBV6-2/TRBV6-3	.	TRBJ1-2	TGTGCCAGCAGTTATATACGTCTATTTAACTATGGCTACACCTTC	CASSYIRLFNYGYTF
.	TRBV11-2	once	TRBJ2-3	TGTGCCAGCAGCTCCCCGAGGGACTTTTCTAGCACAGATACGCAGTATTTT	CASSSPRDFSSTDTQYF
.	TRBV3-1/TRBV3-2	.	TRBJ1-1	TGTGCCAGCAGCCGTCGGGGTTCGAACACTGAAGCTTTCTTT	CASSRRGSNTEAFF
.	TRBV6-1	.	TRBJ1-6	TGTGCCAGCAGTGAGAACGGGATCCGCTTTGTTGGTTCACCCCTCCACTTT	CASSENGIRFVGSPLHF
TRBD1	TRBV5-4	.	TRBJ1-1	TGTGCCGAAGGGCAGGGGGTTGACACTGAAGCTTTCTTT	CAEGQGVDTEAFF
.	TRBV5-1	.	TRBJ1-1	TGCGCCAGCAGCTTAGGCGAGCGGGGGACGAACACTGAAGCTTTCTTT	CASSLGERGTNTEAFF
.	TRBV3-1/TRBV3-2	.	TRBJ1-6	TGTGCCAGCAGCCAAGGATACGCGAATTCACCCCTCCACTTT	CASSQGYANSPLHF
TRBD1	TRBV6-6	.	TRBJ2-7	TGTGCCAGCAGACACTACAGGGGCTCCTACGAGCAGTACTTC	CASRHYRGSYEQYF
TRBD1	TRBV7-9	.	TRBJ2-7	TGTGCCAGCAGCCCCCGGGACAGGGGAATCTACGAGCAGTACTTC	CASSPRDRGIYEQYF
.	TRBV11-1	once	TRBJ2-1	TGTGCCAGCAGCTTATACAGTGATGAGCAGTTCTTC	CASSLYSDEQFF
TRBD1	TRBV19	.	TRBJ2-3	TGTGCCAGTAGAGCGACAGGGGTAGATACGCAGTATTTT	CASRATGVDTQYF
.	TRBV28	.	TRBJ1-6	TGTGCCAGCAGAGGGACTGTCGGGTCACCCCTCCACTTT	CASRGTVGSPLHF
TRBD2	TRBV19	.	TRBJ2-1	TGTGCCAGTAGTATAAATCCCCGGGACTACTACAATGAGCAGTTCTTC	CASSINPRDYYNEQFF
TRBD1	TRBV5-1	.	TRBJ1-2	TGCGCCAGCAGCCCATTACAGGGGCCGGAGGGCTACACCTTC	CASSPLQGPEGYTF
.	TRBV28	.	TRBJ1-5	TGTGCCAGCAGTTTCGGGGGGAATCAGCCCCAGCATTTT	CASSFGGNQPQHF
.	TRBV5-6	.	TRBJ2-7	TGTGCCAGCAGCTTGGGCCCCCAGGAGGCGTACGAGCAGTACTTC	CASSLGPQEAYEQYF
.	TRBV5-5	once	TRBJ2-7	TGTGCCAGCAGCTGGAGGGGTTACGAGCAGTACTTC	CASSWRGYEQYF
TRBD1	TRBV2	.	TRBJ2-7	TGTGCCAGCACCCCGACCGGGACAGGGGCCTACGAGCAGTACTTC	CASTPTGTGAYEQYF
TRBD1	TRBV5-4	.	TRBJ1-2	TGTGCCAGCAGTCCCGAGCCAGGGGGCTACGGTGGCTACACCTTC	CASSPEPGGYGGYTF
.	TRBV6-2/TRBV6-3	.	TRBJ1-5	TGTGCCAGCAGTTACTCGTCAGGGCGCAATCAGCCCCAGCATTTT	CASSYSSGRNQPQHF
.	TRBV24-1	once	TRBJ2-7	TGTGCCACCAGTGATTTATTAGGTAGGGTCGCGCGGAGGGGCGAGCAGTACTTC	CATSDLLGRVARRGEQYF
TRBD1	TRBV6-5	.	TRBJ2-5	TGTGCCAGCAGTTACTCGGACAGGGAAGGAGAGACCCAGTACTTC	CASSYSDREGETQYF
TRBD1	TRBV30	once	TRBJ1-1	TGTGCTGGAGTGCGGGACAGGGGAACTGAAGCTTTCTTT	CAGVRDRGTEAFF
.	TRBV6-1	.	TRBJ2-7	TGTGCCAGCAGTGAAACGCTTCGGGGGGAGCAGTACTTC	CASSETLRGEQYF
.	TRBV9	.	TRBJ1-3	TGTGCCAGCAGCGTAGACGGGGGGGCGGCCGGAGGAAACACCATATATTTT	CASSVDGGAAGGNTIYF
TRBD2	TRBV5-5	.	TRBJ2-7	TGTGCCAGCAGTCTCGGAGCGGGACTAGCGGGGGCATACGCGCAGTACTTC	CASSLGAGLAGAYAQYF
.	TRBV20-1	.	TRBJ1-4	TGCAGTGCTAGTCTCCCCGAGAATGAAAAACTGTTTTTT	CSASLPENEKLFF
TRBD1	TRBV9	.	TRBJ1-2	TGTGCCAGCAGCGTAGCCCCGGAGACAGGGTCCTCGGGCTACACCTTC	CASSVAPETGSSGYTF
TRBD1	TRBV5-6	.	TRBJ2-1	TGTGCCAGCAGCTACAAGGACAGGGATCAGGGCTACAATGAGCAGTTCTTC	CASSYKDRDQGYNEQFF
TRBD1	TRBV4-2	.	TRBJ1-4	TGTGCCAGCAGCCAGCCGGGACAGGGAGATGAAAAACTGTTTTTT	CASSQPGQGDEKLFF
.	TRBV18	.	TRBJ1-1	TGTGCCAGCTCACTTGCTACAGGGCCAATGAACACTGAAGCTTTCTTT	CASSLATGPMNTEAFF
TRBD2	TRBV7-3	.	TRBJ2-3	TGTGCCAGCAGTCCAGCGGGGGGAGGAACAGATACGCAGTATTTT	CASSPAGGGTDTQYF